Below, 10 T cell receptor beta chains from the same sample are listed, as sequenced in a study of blood T cell repertoires in COVID-19. Here immunoSEQ multiplex PCR was the method, and the copy in TCRdb shows in-frame clones only, minus some. The table lists about 130,000 clones, 83% of them singletons. The sequenced sample consisted of PBMCs or T cells enriched from blood (not recorded which). These receptors all stem from a man aged 25 to 40 who had recovered from COVID-19.

The V and J genes are TRBV15 and TRBJ2-2; 13 nucleotides agree with TRBD2. The CDR3 spans 15 residues. The germline CDR1 and CDR2 sequences are LNHNV and YYDKDF (reference sequence). V gave up 8 bases and J gave up 3 bases; unmatched junction bases: 3. The CDR3 loop reads CATQGLAGDTGELFF. In DNA form, the CDR3 reads TGTGCCACCCAAGGACTAGCGGGAGACACCGGGGAGCTGTTTTTT.

This clone was seen more than once but under ten times. The rearrangement links TRBV29-1 to TRBJ2-1, with 8 nucleotides matching TRBD2. The CDR3 extends over 14 amino acids. Germline loops: CDR1 SQVTM, CDR2 ANQGSEA. V shed 5 bases, J shed 8 bases, and the junction held 11 bases outside the gene matches. CDR3 nucleotide sequence: TGCAGCGTTCTCCGGGAGGGCCGATTGTATGAGCAGTTCTTC. It codes for CSVLREGRLYEQFF.

The chain joins TRBV5-4 to TRBJ2-1, with 7 positions matching TRBD2. This CDR3 comprises 13 residues. Trimming at V came to 4 bases and at J to 13 bases, leaving 11 bases not matched to a gene. CDR1 and CDR2 (germline): SGHNT, YYREEE (reference sequence). Written as DNA, the CDR3 is TGTGCCAGCAGCCATTCCGGGACTAAAATTCAGTTCTTC. Its translation: CASSHSGTKIQFF.

The chain couples TRBV7-3 to TRBJ2-3; D may be TRBD1 (6 bases). The CDR3 sequence is 15 residues long. Germline CDR1 and CDR2: SGHTA and FQGTGA. V was clipped by 0 bases and J by 3 bases, with 10 bases between them. This CDR3 reads CASSLTLGGTDTQYF. The DNA for the CDR3 is TGTGCCAGCAGCTTAACCCTAGGGGGAACAGATACGCAGTATTTT.

The rearrangement joins TRBV7-9 to TRBJ2-7; D might be TRBD1 (6 bases). Trimming pared 4 bases from V and 4 bases from J, leaving 11 bases between. Germline CDR1 reads SEHNR; CDR2 reads FQNEAQ (reference sequence). CDR3 size: 13 residues. The CDR3 spells CASSSPDRYEQYF. CDR3 in DNA: TGTGCCAGCAGCTCCCCTGACAGGTACGAGCAGTACTTC.

The chain couples TRBV19 to TRBJ2-3, with a weak D call TRBD2 (5 bases). V was shortened by 8 bases and J by 1 base, with 10 bases between the two germline ends. The CDR3 runs 13 residues. Germline V gene sequence: CDR1 LNHDA, CDR2 SQIVND (reference sequence). The CDR3 spells CASGSAGTDTQYF. CDR3 coding DNA: TGTGCCAGTGGTAGCGCGGGCACAGATACGCAGTATTTT.

The chain uses TRBV30 and TRBJ2-2; maybe TRBD2 (6 bases). The CDR3 loop spans 14 amino acids. Between the trimmed V and J ends, which lost 7 bases and 6 bases, there was a span of 18 bases. Germline V gene lookup returns CDR1 GTSNPN and CDR2 SVGIG (reference sequence). The CDR3 DNA follows: TGTGCCTTTCACCGAAACAGCGGGTCCGGGGAGCTGTTTTTT. This sequence encodes CAFHRNSGSGELFF.

This clone has at least ten counts. The chain employs TRBV2 and TRBJ2-7, with TRBD1 identical over 9 bases. Germline V gene data show CDR1 as SNHLY and CDR2 as FYNNEI. The CDR3 is 13 amino acids. Losses at the gene ends were 3 bases for V and 3 bases for J; bases not matched to a gene: 0. The CDR3 here is CASSEDRGYEQYV. The DNA for the CDR3 is TGTGCCAGCAGTGAGGACAGGGGCTACGAGCAGTACGTC.

The CDR3 spells CATSRPGQGNEKLFF. DNA for the CDR3: TGTGCCACCAGCAGACCGGGACAGGGAAATGAAAAACTGTTTTTT. The gene calls are TRBV15 and TRBJ1-4; TRBD1 agrees at 9 bases. The ends lost 2 bases at V and 5 bases at J; junction bases unmatched: 3. This CDR3 has 15 amino acids. The V gene's germline CDR1 is LNHNV and CDR2 YYDKDF (reference sequence).

The gene calls are TRBV5-6 and TRBJ2-3, with D maybe TRBD2 (6 bases). CDR1 is SGHDT and CDR2 is YYEEEE in the germline V gene. The CDR3 contains 15 residues. Trimming removed 2 bases at V and 3 bases at J, with 13 bases between. CDR3 in amino acids: CASSLGGVGTDTQYF. The CDR3 nucleotides are TGTGCCAGCAGCTTAGGAGGGGTAGGGACAGATACGCAGTATTTT.